This TCR beta chain is drawn from a study of CD8 T cells in Susac syndrome (dated by TCRdb to the late 2010s). Background for the entire study: Among the Susac syndrome patients who were sequenced, clinically active disease was present in more than 5 and clinical remission was observed in fewer than 10. At blood withdrawal, Susac syndrome patients were therapy-naive, treated with corticosteroids (with IVIg additionally given to some), or treated with IVIg alone. The study used repertoire sequencing to test whether antigen drove CD8+ T cell activation and differentiation in Susac syndrome.

Broad study findings and their caveats: No clonal expansion was detected in the CD4+ T cell repertoire of Susac syndrome patients. The number of individuals in the TCR sequencing and HLA analysis was recognized as being relatively small.

A note on this clonotype: What antigen it recognizes has not been identified. Base qualities were left out, and no much larger clone turns up one base away.

The CDR3 goes from the cysteine to the phenylalanine over 15 residues. CDR3 DNA is the only sequence kept; it has 45 bases, read in frame from the first base. For CDR1 and CDR2, the germline V gene (reference sequence) lists DFQATT and SNEGSKA. Unmatched junction bases come to 5, with V trimmed by 0 bases and J by 4 bases. RNA was extracted using the RNeasy kit, and about 0.5 to 1 ug of the RNA was reverse transcribed with random hexamers. The immunoSEQ multiplex PCR assay, covering 54 Vbeta and 13 Jbeta segments, was used to amplify TCR beta CDR3 regions. PCR amplification bias was corrected by using a synthetic template baseline for primer optimization and computational correction. Per the source publication's procedure: Reads were annotated to V, D and J genes per IMGT and analyzed with immunoSEQ Analyzer, keeping only productive sequences. Clonality was calculated as one minus the Shannon entropy normalized by log2 of the number of productive unique sequences. For each patient and control, public and private clones were evaluated within the 100 most prevalent clones. Susac-specific clones were defined as absent from healthy and MS cohorts, around 1,000 published viral clones and other ImmuneACCESS disease sequences. The public reads were run again by TCRdb, first through fastp at Q25 and then through MiXCR, and only productive beta chains were kept. Every distinct CDR3 protein forms one entry, paired with its most common genes and DNA. The V and J calls follow TCRdb's processing rather than the paper's. For this sample the table gives about 140,000 distinct CDR3 sequences, of which approximately 95% were detected only once. More than 0.14% of the sample is held by the ten biggest clonotypes.

High-throughput TCR beta sequencing profiled peripheral blood CD8+ and CD4+ T cells from healthy donors, Susac syndrome patients and multiple sclerosis patients. Recently defined diagnostic criteria for definite or probable disease were met by the Susac syndrome patients. CD8+ TEMRA cells were enriched by FACS, while bulk CD8+ and CD4+ T cells were purified by magnetic negative isolation. Blood was drawn into EDTA tubes, processed within 24 hours, and PBMCs were isolated by density gradient centrifugation. PBMCs intended for TCR sequencing were cryopreserved in liquid nitrogen and were subsequently thawed in a 37 degrees C water bath. The sorted or isolated CD4+, CD8+ and CD8+ TEMRA cells had a purity of 90% or higher.

The sequence came from a human donor with Susac syndrome. The chain uses TRBV20-1 and TRBJ2-1; a stretch of 8 junction bases matches TRBD2. The sequencing sample was made of CD4+ T cells from PBMCs. The CDR3 is CSARELKREYNEQFF. The sequenced DNA is TGCAGTGCTAGAGAGTTGAAGCGGGAGTACAATGAGCAGTTCTTC.